This entry describes one TCR beta chain. The antigen remains undetermined. These data come from a study of T cells in Graves' hyperthyroidism and ophthalmopathy. Trimming removed 4 bases from V and 6 bases from J; junction bases left unmatched: 4. Germline CDR1 reads SEHNR; CDR2 reads FQNEAQ (reference sequence). This CDR3 has 15 amino acids. Study-wide findings and caveats: In validation, the model predicted ophthalmopathy. These predictions came a median about 6 months before onset.

Researchers amplified the TCR beta CDR3 regions from RNA transcripts. RT-PCR in the first round (using the HTBI primer set) targeted the TCR CDR3. TCRdb reprocessed the multiplex PCR reads with MiXCR, giving one entry per CDR3 protein. Here the sample spans about 700,000 distinct CDR3 sequences, 14% being singletons. The clonotype originates from a young woman with Graves' hyperthyroidism. The source material was blood. This rearrangement joins TRBV7-9 to TRBJ2-1, with 12 positions matching TRBD2. The CDR3, as DNA: TGTGCCAGCAGCTGGAGGACTAGCGGGGTCAATGAGCAGTTCTTC. Protein sequence: CASSWRTSGVNEQFF.